This T cell receptor (beta chain) originates from a study of cytomegalovirus exposure and HLA in healthy donors. The PCR used 60 Vbeta and 13 Jbeta primers. TCRdb's copy holds only in-frame clones and misses some; the assay was immunoSEQ multiplex PCR. The sample has under 150,000 clones, around 84% seen once; the top ten hold roughly 3%. General study results and limits: Through in vitro validation, a few CMV-associated chains were shown to be specific for CMV antigens.

On this clone itself: Its specificity is unknown.

Healthy bone marrow donors made up the donors. Trimming took 2 bases from V and 1 from J; bases not matched to a gene: 0. The CDR3 sequence is 14 residues long. Germline lookup yields CDR1 MDHEN and CDR2 SYDVKM. The rearrangement joins TRBV28 to TRBJ2-3; 7 bases line up with TRBD1. The source is a man in his fifties or sixties in good health and CMV-seronegative. The specimen was PBMCs. The CDR3 protein is CASSLGQGTDTQYF. The DNA of the CDR3 is TGTGCCAGCAGTTTAGGACAGGGCACAGATACGCAGTATTTT.